These 14 T cell receptor beta chains share one sample of origin, sequenced in a study of shared clonotypes between healthy human individuals. Terminally differentiated effector memory CD45RA+ cells were excluded from the naive CD8 cells, which were CD45RO-negative and positively selected for CCR7. TCRdb keeps only in-frame clones here, not all; method: immunoSEQ multiplex PCR. Seen here are about 2.2 million clones, around 93% observed once, and the top ten hold 1.5% to 2%. The sequencing input was naive CD8+ T cells from PBMCs. The origin of the receptors is a young man in good health. Some clones in this sample may be carry-over from other donors' samples.

Comments on this clone: Other nucleotide sequences in the sample specify the same CDR3. The chain couples TRBV9 to TRBJ2-7; TRBD2 matches at 9 bases. The trim removed 3 bases at V and 0 bases at J, leaving 4 bases unmatched. Germline V gives CDR1 SGDLS, CDR2 YYNGEE. CDR3 length equals 15 residues. The DNA of the CDR3 is TGTGCCAGCAGCGCAGGACTAGCGAGCTCCTACGAGCAGTACTTC. Protein: CASSAGLASSYEQYF.

The chain links TRBV14 to TRBJ2-3, with 7 bases that match TRBD2. Germline V gene lookup returns CDR1 SGHDN and CDR2 FVKESK. The CDR3 covers 16 residues. V gave up 2 bases and J gave up 5 bases; unmatched junction bases: 10. For the CDR3, the DNA is TGTGCCAGCAGCCAAAACCGTAGGATAGCGGGAGATACGCAGTATTTT. This encodes CASSQNRRIAGDTQYF.

V is TRBV11-2 and J is TRBJ2-3; 9 positions agree with TRBD1. V shed 3 bases and J 5 bases; nucleotides not matched to a gene: 3. This CDR3 comprises 14 residues. The V gene's germline CDR1 is SGHAT and CDR2 FQNNGV. In DNA form, the CDR3 reads TGTGCCAGCAGCTTCGACAGGGGGAGAGATACGCAGTATTTT. It is translated as CASSFDRGRDTQYF.

The CDR3 reads CASSFSRQKNTEAFF. The CDR3 DNA follows: TGTGCCAGCAGCTTTTCTCGACAGAAGAACACTGAAGCTTTCTTT. The chain combines TRBV5-8 with TRBJ1-1, with D possibly TRBD1 on 5 matching bases. CDR1 and CDR2 from the germline V gene are SGHTS and YDEGEE. Trimming left V 2 bases short and J 1 base short, with 12 bases between. There are 15 residues in the CDR3.

CDR3 sequence (DNA): TGTGCCAGTACCTACGCTAGCGGGACCTACGAGCAGTACTTC. It translates to CASTYASGTYEQYF. The chain recombines TRBV6-1 with TRBJ2-7; 9 bases are shared with TRBD2. The CDR3 loop spans 14 amino acids. CDR1 and CDR2 from the germline V gene are MNHNS and SASEGT. J was trimmed by 2 bases and V by 9 bases; bases with no gene match: 8.

Remarks on this clone: An end of the junction differs from the germline gene, which may be a read error. The chain couples TRBV27 to TRBJ2-1, with 8 positions matching TRBD1. The CDR3 is 16 residues long. Germline loops: CDR1 MNHEY, CDR2 SMNVEV (reference sequence). As DNA, the CDR3 is TGTGCCAGCAGTCTATCCCCCGGGACAGGAAATAGGAAGCAGTTCTTC. Encoded protein: CASSLSPGTGNRKQFF.

CDR3 residues: CASTQEAANTGELFF. Written as DNA, the CDR3 is TGTGCCAGCACCCAGGAGGCGGCCAACACCGGGGAGCTGTTTTTT. This chain uses TRBV6-1 with TRBJ2-2, with a weak D call TRBD2 (5 bases). Germline-derived CDR1 and CDR2 are MNHNS and SASEGT. Trimming took off 7 bases at V and 2 bases at J, with 14 bases between the two ends. CDR3 length equals 15 residues.

V and J are TRBV7-3 and TRBJ2-1; 12 nucleotides align to TRBD2. Germline CDR1 is SGHTA and CDR2 is FQGTGA. The CDR3 has 16 residues. Trimming removed 7 bases from V and 0 bases from J; junction bases left unmatched: 4. The DNA for the CDR3 is TGTGCCAGCACCGCGACTAGCGGGAGCTCCTACAATGAGCAGTTCTTC. It yields the protein CASTATSGSSYNEQFF. Supplemented by reference TRBV7-3 and TRBJ2-1, the full variable domain reads GAGVSQTPSNKVTEKGKYVELRCDPISGHTALYWYRQSLGQGPEFLIYFQGTGAADDSGLPNDRFFAVRPEGSVSTLKIQRTERGDSAVYLCASTATSGSSYNEQFFGPGTRLTVL.

The gene calls are TRBV5-1 and TRBJ2-7; 8 bases agree with TRBD1. This CDR3 contains 14 residues. Germline lookup yields CDR1 SGHRS and CDR2 YFSETQ. The V segment lost 4 bases and the J segment 3 bases; nucleotides outside the gene matches: 6. CDR3 DNA: TGCGCCAGCAGCCTAACAGGGGGGCACTACGAGCAGTACTTC. Translation: CASSLTGGHYEQYF.

This clone was detected once. Other DNA sequences within the sample encode an identical CDR3. The chain has TRBV30 and TRBJ1-5, with 8 bases matching TRBD1. The V and J ends lost 5 bases and 1 base, in that order; junction bases with no gene match: 1. The germline V gene encodes CDR1 GTSNPN and CDR2 SVGIG (reference sequence). This CDR3 contains 13 residues. In DNA form, the CDR3 reads TGTGCCTGGGGACAGGGAAGCAATCAGCCCCAGCATTTT. Encoded protein: CAWGQGSNQPQHF.

V and J are TRBV29-1 and TRBJ1-1, with D possibly being TRBD1 (6 bases). The CDR3 contains 13 residues. Between the trimmed V and J ends, which lost 6 bases and 4 bases, there was a span of 15 bases. The germline gives CDR1 SQVTM, CDR2 ANQGSEA. The CDR3 bases are TGCAGCGTGGTACAGGGATCGGTCACTGAAGCTTTCTTT. This codes for CSVVQGSVTEAFF.

In this sample, this clone turned up once. This chain joins TRBV4-1 and TRBJ2-1; 13 bases agree with TRBD2. There are 16 residues in the CDR3. CDR1 is MGHRA, CDR2 YSYEKL, per germline. The ends lost 1 base at V and 4 bases at J; junction bases unmatched: 1. The CDR3 sequence is CASSQVTSGRYNEQFF. CDR3 DNA sequence: TGCGCCAGCAGCCAAGTGACTAGCGGGAGGTACAATGAGCAGTTCTTC.

The gene calls are TRBV7-2 and TRBJ2-7; possibly TRBD1 for D (5 bases). CDR1 is SGHTA and CDR2 is FQGNSA in the germline V gene. CDR3 length: 14 amino acids. Between the trimmed V and J ends, which lost 5 bases and 5 bases, there was a span of 16 bases. Here the CDR3 DNA reads TGTGCCAGCAGCGAACTAAGGGGTTTCCACGAGCAGTACTTC. This codes for CASSELRGFHEQYF.

The chain joins TRBV5-1 to TRBJ2-7; 7 bases are shared with TRBD2. The CDR3 totals 14 residues. Germline V gene lookup returns CDR1 SGHRS and CDR2 YFSETQ. After removal of 2 bases from V and 7 bases from J, the junction contained 9 bases not matched to a gene. The CDR3 nucleotides are TGCGCCAGCAGCTTCGGGGGAGGGCCAGGGGAGCAGTACTTC. Protein: CASSFGGGPGEQYF.